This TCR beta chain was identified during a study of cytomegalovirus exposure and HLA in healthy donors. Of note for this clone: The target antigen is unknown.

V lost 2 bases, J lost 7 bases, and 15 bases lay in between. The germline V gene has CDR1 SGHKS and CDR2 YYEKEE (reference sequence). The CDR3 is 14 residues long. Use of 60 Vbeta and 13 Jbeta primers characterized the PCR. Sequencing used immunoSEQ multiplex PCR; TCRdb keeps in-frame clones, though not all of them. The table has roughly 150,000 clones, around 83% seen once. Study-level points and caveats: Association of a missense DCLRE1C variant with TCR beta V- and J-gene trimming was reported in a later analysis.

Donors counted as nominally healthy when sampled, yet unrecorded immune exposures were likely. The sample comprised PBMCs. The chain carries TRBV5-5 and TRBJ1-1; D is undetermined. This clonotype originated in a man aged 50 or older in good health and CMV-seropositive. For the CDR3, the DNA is TGTGCCAGCAGCTTCTTATCGCCACGGAGTGAAGCTTTCTTT. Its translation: CASSFLSPRSEAFF.